This TCR beta chain comes out of a study of blood T cell repertoires in COVID-19. Repertoires were generated with immunoSEQ multiplex PCR, while TCRdb's copy carries only in-frame clones and drops some. The sample lists a few hundred thousand clones; over 75% were seen once. This CDR3 is 18 amino acids long. CDR1 and CDR2 (germline): SGHDN, FVKESK. V shed 0 bases and J shed 6 bases, with 20 bases lying between them. The receptor comes from a woman aged 25 to 39 who had recovered from COVID-19. The sequencing input was PBMCs or T cells enriched from blood (not recorded which). This sequence joins TRBV14 and TRBJ2-2; D remains unclear. The CDR3: CASSQEPAHGSTSGELFF. Written as DNA, the CDR3 is TGTGCCAGCAGCCAAGAGCCAGCCCACGGGTCCACATCCGGGGAGCTGTTTTTT.